Listed here are 19 T cell receptor beta chains from one sample, sequenced in a study of T cells after posttransplantation cyclophosphamide. Assay: immunoSEQ multiplex PCR; the TCRdb copy retains only in-frame clones and omits some. The table lists 25,000 or so clones, about 83% of them singletons. Sequenced material: PBMCs. These receptors came from a woman aged 55-70 years with a blood cancer, CMV-positive, and with a related stem cell donor.

This clone occurred once. This rearrangement joins TRBV29-1 to TRBJ2-3; 9 bases fit TRBD2. The V segment lost 4 bases and the J segment 4 bases; nucleotides outside the gene matches: 6. The length of the CDR3 is 14 residues. The germline V gene encodes CDR1 SQVTM and CDR2 ANQGSEA. The CDR3 nucleotides are TGCAGCGTTGCATTACTAGCGGGCGCAGATACGCAGTATTTT. It is translated as CSVALLAGADTQYF.

The chain recombines TRBV29-1 with TRBJ2-1; TRBD2 aligns across 12 bases. CDR1 SQVTM and CDR2 ANQGSEA come from the germline V gene. This CDR3 has 14 amino acids. With V trimmed by 6 bases and J by 8 bases, 8 bases remained unmatched. This CDR3 reads CSVTTSGRYDEQFF. In DNA form, the CDR3 reads TGCAGCGTGACCACTAGCGGGAGGTACGATGAGCAGTTCTTC.

The CDR3 sequence: CATSRDRGGTGELFF. DNA for the CDR3: TGCGCCACCTCGAGGGACAGAGGGGGCACCGGGGAGCTGTTTTTT. The chain joins TRBV5-1 to TRBJ2-2, with 7 positions matching TRBD1. The germline V gene has CDR1 SGHRS and CDR2 YFSETQ. The CDR3 covers 15 residues. Trimming took 9 bases from V and 4 from J; bases not matched to a gene: 12.

Concerning this clone: Other DNA sequences in the sample encode the same CDR3. This chain links TRBV7-9 with TRBJ2-3; no clear D gene. Trimming stripped 5 bases from V and 2 bases from J, with 5 bases between. The CDR3 runs to 12 residues. Germline V gene data show CDR1 as SEHNR and CDR2 as FQNEAQ (reference sequence). CDR3 in amino acids: CASSPSTDTQYF. In nucleotides, the CDR3 is TGTGCCAGCAGCCCGTCCACAGATACGCAGTATTTT. Full variable domain (missing parts from reference TRBV7-9 and TRBJ2-3): DTGVSQNPRHKITKRGQNVTFRCDPISEHNRLYWYRQTLGQGPEFLTYFQNEAQLEKSRLLSDRFSAERPKGSFSTLEIQRTEQGDSAMYLCASSPSTDTQYFGPGTRLTVL.

The V gene is TRBV7-9, the J gene TRBJ1-1; D is ambiguous. Germline lookup yields CDR1 SEHNR and CDR2 FQNEAQ (reference sequence). The ends were cut back, 3 bases at V and 4 bases at J, with 6 bases in the middle. The CDR3 is made up of 12 amino acids. CDR3 loop: CASSFGSTEAFF. CDR3 nucleotide sequence: TGTGCCAGCAGCTTCGGTAGCACTGAAGCTTTCTTT.

The chain couples TRBV10-1 to TRBJ2-7; D is perhaps TRBD1 (6 bases). V was clipped by 5 bases and J by 3 bases, with 14 bases between them. Germline lookup yields CDR1 WNHNN and CDR2 SYGVQD (reference sequence). The CDR3 has 14 residues. This CDR3 reads CASSLDRYRYEQYF. CDR3 DNA sequence: TGCGCCAGCAGTCTCGACAGGTATCGCTACGAGCAGTACTTC.

This chain joins TRBV4-1 and TRBJ1-2, with 9 bases aligning to TRBD1. The CDR3 is 16 residues long. Germline assignment: CDR1 MGHRA and CDR2 YSYEKL. V lost 4 bases, J lost 6 bases, and 12 bases stayed unmatched. As DNA, the CDR3 is TGCGCCAGCAGCCGCCCCCTTCCCGGGACAGGGAATGGCTACACCTTC. Amino acid sequence: CASSRPLPGTGNGYTF.

The V and J genes are TRBV11-2 and TRBJ2-1, with 9 bases fitting TRBD1. CDR1 and CDR2 (germline): SGHAT, FQNNGV. There are 14 residues in the CDR3. V dropped 5 bases and J dropped 9; count of bases not matched to a gene: 8. The CDR3: CASSQNRGRGEQFF. The CDR3 DNA reads as TGTGCCAGCAGCCAAAACAGGGGGCGGGGTGAGCAGTTCTTC.

This clone is a singleton in its sample. V gene TRBV6-6 combines with J gene TRBJ1-2; 7 nucleotides agree with TRBD1. The germline gives CDR1 MNHNY, CDR2 SVGAGI (reference sequence). J gave up 3 bases and V 10 bases, and 8 bases lay outside the gene matches. The CDR3 spans 13 residues. This CDR3 reads CATVNRGDYGYTF. The CDR3 nucleotides read TGTGCCACCGTAAACAGGGGCGACTATGGCTACACCTTC.

The V gene is TRBV7-2, the J gene TRBJ1-5; the match to TRBD1 covers 7 bases. With V trimmed by 5 bases and J by 7 bases, 8 bases remained unmatched. Germline V gene sequence: CDR1 SGHTA, CDR2 FQGNSA. The CDR3 runs to 14 residues. The CDR3, as DNA: TGTGCCAGCAGCCTCACAGGGGACAGCCAGCCCCAGCATTTT. Its translation is CASSLTGDSQPQHF.

This sequence joins TRBV6-5 and TRBJ2-1, with 8 bases fitting TRBD2. Trimming at V came to 5 bases and at J to 6 bases, leaving 6 bases not matched to a gene. In germline, CDR1 is MNHEY, CDR2 SVGAGI. CDR3 length: 14 amino acids. The CDR3 coding sequence is TGTGCCAGCAGTGCCGGGACTAGAACCAATGAGCAGTTCTTC. Protein sequence: CASSAGTRTNEQFF.

The chain recombines TRBV27 with TRBJ2-4, with TRBD2 identical over 8 bases. V lost 5 bases and J lost 8; bases outside the gene matches: 11. CDR3 length equals 15 residues. Germline V gene sequence: CDR1 MNHEY, CDR2 SMNVEV (reference sequence). The CDR3 reads CASSPRGAGVDIQYF. As DNA, the CDR3 is TGTGCCAGCAGTCCCCGAGGAGCGGGAGTTGACATTCAGTACTTC.

The table lists this clone with a count of one. The rearrangement uses TRBV6-1 and TRBJ1-1, with D unresolved. CDR3 length: 15 amino acids. Germline assignment: CDR1 MNHNS and CDR2 SASEGT. V was pared by 8 bases and J by 0 bases, with 16 bases between. The CDR3 reads CASLLGGIMNTEAFF. CDR3 coding DNA: TGTGCCAGCCTCCTCGGCGGAATCATGAACACTGAAGCTTTCTTT.

V gene TRBV19 combines with J gene TRBJ1-1; D possibly corresponds to TRBD1 (6 bases). Trimming removed 3 bases at V and 7 bases at J, with 18 bases between. There are 15 residues in the CDR3. Germline V CDR1 and CDR2: LNHDA, SQIVND (reference sequence). The CDR3 protein is CASSIPQGGTSEAFF. The CDR3 region has the DNA TGTGCCAGTAGTATTCCCCAGGGAGGGACAAGTGAAGCTTTCTTT.

This chain uses TRBV30 with TRBJ1-2; D unresolved. The CDR3 runs 13 residues. Per the germline V gene, CDR1 is GTSNPN and CDR2 is SVGIG (reference sequence). V gave up 1 base and J gave up 4 bases, with 10 bases separating them. CDR3 residues: CAWSGRAGYGYTF. CDR3 coding DNA: TGTGCCTGGAGTGGTAGGGCGGGCTATGGCTACACCTTC. The variable domain in full, with the rest retrieved from reference TRBV30 and TRBJ1-2, is SQTIHQWPATLVQPVGSPLSLECTVEGTSNPNLYWYRQAAGRGLQLLFYSVGIGQISSEVPQNLSASRPQDRQFILSSKKLLLSDSGFYLCAWSGRAGYGYTFGSGTRLTVV.

The chain joins TRBV7-9 to TRBJ2-6, with D hard to call. Deletions cut 1 base from V and 0 bases from J, with 7 bases between. Germline V gene data show CDR1 as SEHNR and CDR2 as FQNEAQ (reference sequence). The CDR3 loop spans 16 amino acids. Here the CDR3 reads CASSLVSNSGANVLTF. The CDR3 DNA reads TGTGCCAGCAGCTTAGTCAGTAACTCTGGGGCCAACGTCCTGACTTTC. Full variable domain (remainder filled in from reference TRBV7-9 and TRBJ2-6): DTGVSQNPRHKITKRGQNVTFRCDPISEHNRLYWYRQTLGQGPEFLTYFQNEAQLEKSRLLSDRFSAERPKGSFSTLEIQRTEQGDSAMYLCASSLVSNSGANVLTFGAGSRLTVL.

The chain joins TRBV18 to TRBJ2-7, with 8 bases identical to TRBD1. Germline V lookup: CDR1 KGHSH, CDR2 LQKENI. The CDR3 length is 17 residues. The J segment lost 2 bases and the V segment lost 6 bases, leaving 15 bases of the junction unmatched. The CDR3 here is CASSRQGAGQGTYEQYF. CDR3 DNA sequence: TGTGCCAGCTCCCGACAAGGGGCCGGACAGGGCACCTACGAGCAGTACTTC.

This clone was observed a handful of times. The chain carries TRBV2 and TRBJ2-4; D may be TRBD2 (5 bases). Trimming left V 8 bases short and J 3 bases short, with 14 bases between. This CDR3 region has 14 residues. CDR1 is SNHLY and CDR2 is FYNNEI in the germline V gene. The CDR3 DNA follows: TGTGCCAGCTTTGGTATACGGGACAAAAACATTCAGTACTTC. It is translated as CASFGIRDKNIQYF.

This chain links TRBV27 with TRBJ1-1, with 7 positions matching TRBD1. V shed 4 bases and J 3 bases; nucleotides not matched to a gene: 5. Germline V gene lookup returns CDR1 MNHEY and CDR2 SMNVEV (reference sequence). CDR3 length: 14 residues. Here the CDR3 DNA reads TGTGCCAGCAGTTCTTTGACAGGGTACACTGAAGCTTTCTTT. Protein: CASSSLTGYTEAFF.